Below are 22 T cell receptor beta chains sequenced from a single sample in a study of blood T cell repertoires in COVID-19. Here immunoSEQ multiplex PCR was the method, and the copy in TCRdb shows in-frame clones only, minus some. The table shows roughly 310,000 clones, with around 91% occurring only once. Sequenced: PBMCs or T cells enriched from blood (not recorded which). The origin of the receptors is a woman in her thirties or forties who had recovered from COVID-19.

V and J are TRBV19 and TRBJ1-2; 7 bases match TRBD1. Germline lookup yields CDR1 LNHDA and CDR2 SQIVND (reference sequence). V shed 4 bases, J shed 8 bases, and the junction held 4 bases outside the gene matches. This CDR3 is built from 12 residues. DNA of the CDR3: TGTGCCAGTAGTACCACAGGGGTGGGCTACACCTTC. Protein product: CASSTTGVGYTF.

The rearrangement joins TRBV10-1 to TRBJ1-2; D gene uncertain. The CDR3 extends over 11 amino acids. Trimming removed 10 bases from V and 0 bases from J, with 6 bases in between. CDR1 is WNHNN and CDR2 is SYGVQD in the germline V gene (reference sequence). As DNA, the CDR3 is TGCGCCAAGGAGACTAACTATGGCTACACCTTC. It is translated as CAKETNYGYTF.

In its sample, this clone was seen once. In nucleotides, the CDR3 is TGTGCCAGCAGCGTTGGGGACAGCGGTGACTATGGCTACACCTTC. It translates to CASSVGDSGDYGYTF. J is TRBJ1-2 and V is TRBV21-1; the table gives TRBD1 as D, unverified against the DNA. TRBV21-1 counts as a pseudogene. The CDR3 consists of 15 residues.

CDR3 sequence (DNA): TGTGCCAGCAGCTTATCAGGGGAGTATAGGGGCTACACCTTC. It is translated as CASSLSGEYRGYTF. This sequence joins TRBV7-3 and TRBJ1-2, with D tentatively TRBD1 (6 bases). CDR1 is SGHTA and CDR2 is FQGTGA in the germline V gene. The CDR3 runs to 14 residues. Between the trimmed V and J ends, which lost 2 bases and 8 bases, there was a span of 15 bases. The full variable domain, its missing parts supplied by reference TRBV7-3 and TRBJ1-2, is GAGVSQTPSNKVTEKGKYVELRCDPISGHTALYWYRQSLGQGPEFLIYFQGTGAADDSGLPNDRFFAVRPEGSVSTLKIQRTERGDSAVYLCASSLSGEYRGYTFGSGTRLTVV.

The genes are TRBV7-9 and TRBJ2-1; TRBD1 might be the D (6 bases). V gave up 5 bases and J gave up 0 bases, with 14 bases separating them. CDR1 SEHNR and CDR2 FQNEAQ come from the germline V gene (reference sequence). This CDR3 is 16 amino acids long. The chain's CDR3 is CASSLTGSGSYNEQFF. The CDR3 nucleotides read TGTGCCAGCAGCCTCACAGGGTCCGGCTCCTACAATGAGCAGTTCTTC.

This clone has only a few counts. The V call is TRBV24-1, the J call TRBJ2-7, with 7 bases that match TRBD2. There are 13 residues in the CDR3. In germline, CDR1 is KGHDR, CDR2 SFDVKD. V lost 4 bases and J lost 6; bases outside the gene matches: 5. The CDR3 nucleotides are TGTGCCACCAGTGACCTTACTAGCGCCGAGCAGTACTTC. Its protein is CATSDLTSAEQYF.

V gene TRBV11-3 combines with J gene TRBJ2-3; D unresolved. Germline CDR1 SGHNT, CDR2 YENEEA. CDR3 size: 13 residues. V shed 0 bases and J shed 2 bases, with 3 bases lying between them. In DNA, the CDR3 is TGTGCCAGCAGCTTAGACTACACAGATACGCAGTATTTT. Encoded protein: CASSLDYTDTQYF.

The chain combines TRBV3-1 (or the pseudogene TRBV3-2) with TRBJ2-3, with 9 nucleotides matching TRBD2. The ends lost 1 base at V and 5 bases at J; junction bases unmatched: 7. This CDR3 spans 16 amino acids. Germline loops: CDR1 LGHDT, CDR2 YNNKEL (reference sequence). This CDR3 reads CASSQVRGGEVDTQYF. The CDR3 region has the DNA TGTGCCAGCAGCCAAGTCCGCGGGGGGGAGGTAGATACGCAGTATTTT.

The J gene is TRBJ2-5, the V gene TRBV18, with TRBD2 identical over 8 bases. The J segment lost 2 bases and the V segment lost 6 bases, leaving 14 bases of the junction unmatched. Germline lookup yields CDR1 KGHSH and CDR2 LQKENI. The CDR3 extends over 17 amino acids. CDR3 DNA sequence: TGTGCCAGCTCTCCGGGGCCTCCCACGGGGGGGCAAGAGACCCAGTACTTC. It specifies CASSPGPPTGGQETQYF.

The chain uses TRBV30 and TRBJ1-2; 11 nucleotides line up with TRBD1. V was clipped by 5 bases and J by 3 bases; unmatched bases: 11. Germline assignment: CDR1 GTSNPN and CDR2 SVGIG (reference sequence). The CDR3 has 16 amino acids. DNA for the CDR3: TGTGCCTGGTCCAAGCCCGGGACAGGGGGGTACTATGGCTACACCTTC. Its translation: CAWSKPGTGGYYGYTF.

V gene TRBV19 combines with J gene TRBJ2-7, with TRBD1 as a possible D gene (5 bases). From germline, CDR1 is LNHDA and CDR2 SQIVND (reference sequence). There are 15 residues in the CDR3. The V end lost 3 bases, the J end lost 0 bases, and 12 bases lay between the germline ends. This chain's CDR3 is CASSIAPDSSYEQYF. CDR3 nucleotide sequence: TGTGCCAGTAGTATTGCCCCAGACAGCTCCTACGAGCAGTACTTC.

J is TRBJ2-5 and V is TRBV7-9; 7 bases map to TRBD2. CDR1 and CDR2 from the germline V gene are SEHNR and FQNEAQ (reference sequence). After removal of 1 base from V and 3 bases from J, the junction contained 8 bases not matched to a gene. The CDR3 is 16 amino acids. The CDR3, as DNA: TGTGCCAGCAGCTTAGGGTCGACTAGCCTAAAAGAGACCCAGTACTTC. Residues: CASSLGSTSLKETQYF.

The V call is TRBV4-1, the J call TRBJ2-5; 8 bases fit TRBD2. From germline, CDR1 is MGHRA and CDR2 YSYEKL. After removal of 5 bases from V and 5 bases from J, the junction contained 16 bases not matched to a gene. The length of the CDR3 is 17 residues. The DNA for the CDR3 is TGCGCCAGCAGCGCCGAAGGGCGAAGCGGGAGTAGGGAGACCCAGTACTTC. This gives the protein CASSAEGRSGSRETQYF.

V is TRBV27 and J is TRBJ2-2, with TRBD1 as a possible D gene (5 bases). This CDR3 has 14 amino acids. Germline assignment: CDR1 MNHEY and CDR2 SMNVEV (reference sequence). V gave up 5 bases and J gave up 5 bases, with 12 bases separating them. CDR3 sequence (DNA): TGTGCCAGCAGTCCCTATAGGACAACCGGGGAGCTGTTTTTT. It is translated as CASSPYRTTGELFF.

This sequence joins TRBV28 and TRBJ2-7, with D uncertain. The CDR3 is 13 amino acids. The germline V gene encodes CDR1 MDHEN and CDR2 SYDVKM. With 5 bases removed from V and 2 bases from J, the gap between germline ends came to 10 bases. The CDR3 bases are TGTGCCAGCAGTCTCCCTAAGACCTACGAGCAGTACTTC. Translation: CASSLPKTYEQYF.

This clone has a single count. The rearrangement links TRBV28 to TRBJ1-1; 7 bases match TRBD1. The CDR3 is 10 residues long. CDR1 is MDHEN, CDR2 SYDVKM, per germline. V shed 6 bases and J 11 bases; nucleotides not matched to a gene: 3. The CDR3 region is CASRKQGAFF. CDR3 sequence (DNA): TGTGCCAGCAGGAAACAGGGGGCTTTCTTT.

This clone was seen only a few times. This chain links TRBV6-5 with TRBJ2-1; D ambiguous. CDR3 length: 15 amino acids. With 6 bases removed from V and 0 bases from J, the gap between germline ends came to 12 bases. Per the germline V gene, CDR1 is MNHEY and CDR2 is SVGAGI. CDR3 amino acids: CASSRSPSSYNEQFF. The CDR3 DNA reads TGTGCCAGCAGCCGATCTCCCAGCTCCTACAATGAGCAGTTCTTC.

The chain is built from TRBV28 and TRBJ2-7, with TRBD2 as a possible D gene (6 bases). The CDR3 length is 11 residues. The V gene's germline CDR1 is MDHEN and CDR2 SYDVKM. The V end was cut by 6 bases, the J end by 7 bases, with 10 bases between. The CDR3 protein is CASRSGREQYF. CDR3 coding DNA: TGTGCCAGCAGATCGGGGAGGGAGCAGTACTTC.

This chain uses TRBV18 with TRBJ2-1; 10 positions agree with TRBD1. The germline V gene encodes CDR1 KGHSH and CDR2 LQKENI. After removal of 3 bases from V and 4 bases from J, the junction contained 3 bases not matched to a gene. The CDR3 is 15 amino acids. The CDR3 region has the DNA TGTGCCAGCTCACCTTGGACAGGGGGGTACAATGAGCAGTTCTTC. This codes for CASSPWTGGYNEQFF.

Comments on this clone: The junction differs from germline at one of its ends, possibly a read error. In DNA form, the CDR3 reads TGTGCTAGCAGCCCGATACAGGGTGGTACCGGGGAGCTGTTTTTT. This translates into CASSPIQGGTGELFF. The chain has TRBV7-7 and TRBJ2-2, with D possibly TRBD1 on 6 matching bases. Germline V lookup: CDR1 SSHAT, CDR2 FNYEAQ (reference sequence). This CDR3 comprises 15 residues.

The chain has TRBV5-4 and TRBJ2-7; 8 nucleotides agree with TRBD1. J was trimmed by 2 bases and V by 2 bases; bases with no gene match: 3. Germline CDR1 reads SGHNT; CDR2 reads YYREEE (reference sequence). The CDR3 sequence is 14 residues long. CDR3 residues: CASSFSTGAYEQYF. The CDR3 coding sequence is TGTGCCAGCAGCTTTTCGACAGGGGCCTACGAGCAGTACTTC.

The genes are TRBV29-1 and TRBJ2-7, with TRBD1 identical over 7 bases. Germline values: CDR1 SQVTM, CDR2 ANQGSEA. The CDR3 sequence is 14 residues long. V lost 5 bases and J lost 5; bases outside the gene matches: 12. CDR3 DNA sequence: TGCAGCGTTTCCCAAGGGGGCACCTTCGACGAGCAGTACTTC. Translation: CSVSQGGTFDEQYF.